The 11 T cell receptor beta chains listed next were all sequenced from one sample in a study of blood T cell repertoires in COVID-19. Sequencing was performed with immunoSEQ multiplex PCR; in TCRdb, only in-frame clones are kept and a portion is missing. The sample includes 250,000 to 400,000 clones, about 88% of them seen just once. The sequencing sample was made of PBMCs or T cells enriched from blood (not recorded which). Receptor source: a man aged 55 to 70 who had recovered from COVID-19.

The chain joins TRBV18 to TRBJ2-2; D is possibly TRBD1 (6 bases). This CDR3 has 14 amino acids. Trimming left V 3 bases short and J 2 bases short, with 7 bases between. Germline loops: CDR1 KGHSH, CDR2 LQKENI. In nucleotides, the CDR3 is TGTGCCAGCTCACCGGACAGAAACACCGGGGAGCTGTTTTTT. It codes for CASSPDRNTGELFF.

The CDR3: CASSLPSLAAITYNEQFF. The CDR3 DNA reads TGCGCCAGCAGCCTCCCTTCCCTAGCGGCCATTACCTACAATGAGCAGTTCTTC. The rearrangement links TRBV5-1 to TRBJ2-1; 7 bases align to TRBD2. The CDR3 runs 18 residues. Germline CDR1 and CDR2: SGHRS and YFSETQ. J was trimmed by 2 bases and V by 4 bases; bases with no gene match: 15.

The rearrangement uses TRBV3-1 (or the pseudogene TRBV3-2) and TRBJ1-2; D not certain. V lost 0 bases, J lost 4 bases, and 9 bases lay in between. Germline V CDR1 and CDR2: LGHDT, YNNKEL (reference sequence). The CDR3 totals 14 residues. In DNA form, the CDR3 reads TGTGCCAGCAGCCAAGAGAGCCGGTTCTATGGCTACACCTTC. This gives the protein CASSQESRFYGYTF.

The chain carries TRBV10-2 and TRBJ1-1; D is possibly TRBD1 (5 bases). CDR1 is WSHSY, CDR2 SAAADI, per germline. V dropped 5 bases and J dropped 5 bases, with 12 bases sitting between them. The length of the CDR3 is 13 residues. DNA for the CDR3: TGCGCCAGCAGTTCGCAGGGTACGACTGAAGCTTTCTTT. This codes for CASSSQGTTEAFF.

The rearrangement uses TRBV30 and TRBJ2-5, with 11 bases lining up with TRBD2. The V segment lost 3 bases and the J segment 7 bases; nucleotides outside the gene matches: 7. The CDR3 totals 14 residues. Germline V gene sequence: CDR1 GTSNPN, CDR2 SVGIG (reference sequence). CDR3 sequence: CAWRASGRSGTQYF. CDR3 coding DNA: TGTGCCTGGAGAGCTAGCGGGAGGAGCGGGACCCAGTACTTC.

The chain employs TRBV11-2 and TRBJ1-5; D is ambiguous. CDR1 SGHAT and CDR2 FQNNGV come from the germline V gene. Trimming cost V 5 bases and J 2 bases, with 13 bases left between them. CDR3 length equals 15 residues. The chain's CDR3 is CASSPGLLGNQPQHF. DNA for the CDR3: TGTGCCAGCAGCCCTGGACTCTTGGGCAATCAGCCCCAGCATTTT.

The chain couples TRBV6-1 to TRBJ2-3; D gene uncertain. Germline assignment: CDR1 MNHNS and CDR2 SASEGT. The CDR3 has 15 residues. The V and J ends lost 3 bases and 7 bases respectively, with 17 bases between them. CDR3 amino acids: CASSELNQLANTQYF. CDR3 nucleotides: TGTGCCAGCAGTGAGTTGAACCAACTTGCGAATACGCAGTATTTT.

The genes are TRBV2 and TRBJ2-7; TRBD1 matches 7 bases. The V gene's germline CDR1 is SNHLY and CDR2 FYNNEI. The V gene end was trimmed by 8 bases and the J gene end by 3 bases; junction bases not matched to a gene: 10. The CDR3 is made up of 14 amino acids. CDR3 nucleotide sequence: TGTGCCAGCGGGGACAGATCAAAACTCTACGAGCAGTACTTC. Amino acids: CASGDRSKLYEQYF.

The CDR3 DNA follows: TGTGCCAGCAGCTTGCGGGACAGTAAAGCCTACGAGCAGTACTTC. It codes for CASSLRDSKAYEQYF. The V and J genes are TRBV5-4 and TRBJ2-7, with 7 positions matching TRBD1. Per the germline V gene, CDR1 is SGHNT and CDR2 is YYREEE (reference sequence). This CDR3 contains 15 residues. The ends lost 1 base at V and 2 bases at J; junction bases unmatched: 6.

The V gene is TRBV7-2, the J gene TRBJ2-1, with D possibly matching TRBD2 (6 bases). Germline V gene data show CDR1 as SGHTA and CDR2 as FQGNSA. V was cut by 5 bases and J by 9 bases, with 14 bases left in between. This CDR3 has 13 residues. The CDR3 region has the DNA TGTGCCAGCAGCCGCGGAGGGACTCTTGAGCAGTTCTTC. Its translation is CASSRGGTLEQFF.

A single count supports this clone. The J gene is TRBJ2-1, the V gene TRBV21-1; the table's TRBD2 call for D was not verified on the DNA. TRBV21-1 is shown as a pseudogene. The CDR3 loop spans 15 amino acids. CDR3 coding DNA: TGTGCCAGGCGAGCAAAGGAGAAGCTAAACAATGAGCAGTTCTTC. As protein: CARRAKEKLNNEQFF.